This T cell receptor (beta chain) was found in a study of PD-1 blockade in classical Hodgkin lymphoma. Study-wide results and caveats: Baseline TCR diversity was reportedly lower in newly diagnosed patients than in healthy donors. It was reported as lower still in relapsed/refractory patients. It was CD4+ TCR diversity, not CD8+, that rose significantly by C4D1. Newly diagnosed patients and complete responders had comparable diversity at baseline.

Assay: immunoSEQ multiplex PCR; the TCRdb copy retains only in-frame clones and omits some. Of some 43,000 clones listed, more than 85% are singletons. In regard to this clone: What it recognizes is unknown.

CDR1 and CDR2 (germline): SGHNT, YYREEE (reference sequence). V lost 0 bases, J lost 1 base, and 5 bases lay in between. This CDR3 is built from 14 residues. Every patient experienced relapse after autologous stem cell transplantation, and brentuximab vedotin exposure varied. The sequences come from peripheral blood mononuclear cells (PBMCs), collected before the second cycle of nivolumab. The sequence was collected from a human donor with classical Hodgkin lymphoma. The chain links TRBV5-4 to TRBJ1-3; no reliable D call. CDR3 sequence: CASSLGHSGNTIYF. The CDR3 bases are TGTGCCAGCAGCTTGGGCCATTCTGGAAACACCATATATTTT.